These T cell receptor beta chains were read from a single sample in a study of shared clonotypes between healthy human individuals. Produced via immunoSEQ multiplex PCR; TCRdb's table is partial and in-frame only. The sample lists nearly 750,000 clones; 72% were seen once. The sample was memory CD4+ T cells sorted from blood. These TCRs come from a woman in her twenties or thirties in good health. The conserved cysteine and the conserved F or W are not part of the CDR3 here.

v_call cdr3_aa
TRBV6-4 ASRTTPNSNQPQH
TRBV5-4 ASSEQAGAEGYT
TRBV11-2 ASSLRASGYYEQY
TRBV9 ASSKSGKTDTQY
TRBV9 ASSADFYEQY
TRBV11-2 ASSLGYYEQY
TRBV6-1 ASSEWDRQPQH
TRBV27 ASSLSWSIDTQY
TRBV27 ASSFQTSGVYEQY
TRBV5-1 ASSRRGHEETQY
TRBV6-6 ASSYSTGGADTQY
TRBV7-2 ASRDRAETQY
TRBV6-5 ATSDRPNEKLF
TRBV7-8 ASSSSSGSMGEQY
TRBV5-1 ASSRNRRKGQGPYEQY
TRBV5-1 ASSLDRVGDTQY
TRBV2 ASSELVSGYEQY
TRBV7-8 ASTAQEATNEKLF
TRBV7-2 ASSLTGTDPYGYT
TRBV28 ASSARPPLNTEAF
TRBV4-1 ASSQDRRRGNPESSYNEQF
TRBV2 ASSGKQTYEQY
TRBV28 ASTGGRLGGYT
TRBV5-1 ASKSWGALSGANVLT
TRBV7-8 ASRHRRGSGRQNTGELF
TRBV28 ASGGSGTLAQH